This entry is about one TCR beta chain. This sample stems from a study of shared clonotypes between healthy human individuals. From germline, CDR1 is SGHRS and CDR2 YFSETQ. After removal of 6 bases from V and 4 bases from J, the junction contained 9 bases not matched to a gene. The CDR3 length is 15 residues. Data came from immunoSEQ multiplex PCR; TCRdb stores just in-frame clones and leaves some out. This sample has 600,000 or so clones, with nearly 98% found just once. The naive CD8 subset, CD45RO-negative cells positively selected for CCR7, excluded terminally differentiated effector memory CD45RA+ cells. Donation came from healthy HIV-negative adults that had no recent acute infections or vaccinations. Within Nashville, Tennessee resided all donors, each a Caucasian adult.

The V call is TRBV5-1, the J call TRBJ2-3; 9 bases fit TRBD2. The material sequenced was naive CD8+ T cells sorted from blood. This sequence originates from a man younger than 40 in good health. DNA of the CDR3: TGCGCCAGCACCATTAGCGGGAGTAGCGCAGATACGCAGTATTTT. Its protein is CASTISGSSADTQYF.